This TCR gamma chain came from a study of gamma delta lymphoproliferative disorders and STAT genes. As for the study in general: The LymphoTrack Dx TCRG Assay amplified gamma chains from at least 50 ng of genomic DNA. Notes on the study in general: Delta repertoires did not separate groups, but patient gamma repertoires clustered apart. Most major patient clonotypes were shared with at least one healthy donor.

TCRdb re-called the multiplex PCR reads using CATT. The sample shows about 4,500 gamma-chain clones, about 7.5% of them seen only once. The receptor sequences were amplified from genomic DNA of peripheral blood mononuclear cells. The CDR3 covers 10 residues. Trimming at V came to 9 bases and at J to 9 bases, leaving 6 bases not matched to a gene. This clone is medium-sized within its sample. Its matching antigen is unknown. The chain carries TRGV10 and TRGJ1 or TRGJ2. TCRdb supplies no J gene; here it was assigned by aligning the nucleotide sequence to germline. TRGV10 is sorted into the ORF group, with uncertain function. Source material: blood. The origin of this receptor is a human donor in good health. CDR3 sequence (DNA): TGTGCTGCGTGCGGAATTAAGAAACTCTTT. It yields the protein CAACGIKKLF.